Given below is one T cell receptor beta chain in context. Its target is not known. This specimen comes from a study of shared clonotypes between healthy human individuals. Findings and caveats of the study: About 5% was the fraction of naive CD4 clonotypes found shared across a handful of donors.

Sequencing used immunoSEQ multiplex PCR; TCRdb keeps in-frame clones, though not all of them. This table has about 1 million clones, about three quarters appearing once. The origin of this receptor is a young man in good health. The sample was memory CD4+ T cells sorted from blood. Stated subset: CD45RA-negative fraction.

The CDR3 bases are TGTGCCAGCAGCGTAGACCCGAGGGGGGACGATGAGCAGTTCTTC. This translates into CASSVDPRGDDEQFF. V and J are TRBV9 and TRBJ2-1; D is perhaps TRBD1 or TRBD2 (6 bases each). The CDR3 sequence is 15 residues long. Germline V CDR1 and CDR2: SGDLS, YYNGEE. V gave up 0 bases and J gave up 8 bases, with 15 bases separating them.